This T cell receptor (beta chain) came from a study of CD8 T cells in Susac syndrome. Overall study results and limits: The TCR sequencing and HLA analysis in the study involved a relatively small number of individuals, as the study acknowledged.

As concerns this clonotype: The target antigen is unknown.

Germline CDR1 and CDR2: LGHDT and YNNKEL (reference sequence). This CDR3 has 15 amino acids. The trim removed 5 bases at V and 2 bases at J, leaving 3 bases unmatched. The RNA, about 0.45 to 1 ug, was put through reverse transcription using random hexamers. Multiplex immunoSEQ PCR targeted 54 Vbeta and 13 Jbeta TCR beta segments. MiXCR, applied by TCRdb to the immunoSEQ multiplex PCR reads, yields one record per CDR3 protein. The sample records 150,000 to 200,000 distinct CDR3 sequences, approximately 92% being singletons. The authors sequenced TCR beta from blood CD8+ and CD4+ T cells. The J gene is TRBJ1-5, the V gene TRBV3-1; 10 nucleotides line up with TRBD1. The specimen sequenced was CD4+ T cells from PBMCs. The source of this sequence is a human donor in good health. The CDR3, as DNA: TGTGCCAGCAGCTGGGGGACAGGGGGCAATCAGCCCCAGCATTTT. It specifies CASSWGTGGNQPQHF.